One and the same sample provided the 26 T cell receptor beta chains below, sequenced in a study of blood T cell repertoires in COVID-19. The data were produced by immunoSEQ multiplex PCR, yet TCRdb's version contains in-frame clones alone and is incomplete. This table holds roughly 100,000 clones, more than 75% found once. The sample taken for sequencing was peripheral blood. The receptor set was obtained from a woman of 80 years or more with active COVID-19.

This clone turned up a few times. The chain is built from TRBV4-1 and TRBJ1-2, with D unclear. The CDR3 runs to 13 residues. The ends were cut back, 3 bases at V and 8 bases at J, with 13 bases in the middle. CDR1 MGHRA and CDR2 YSYEKL come from the germline V gene. The CDR3 is CASSHIARGGYTF. The CDR3 bases are TGCGCCAGCAGCCATATAGCCCGGGGAGGCTACACCTTC.

This rearrangement joins TRBV11-1 to TRBJ2-3, with D perhaps TRBD1 (6 bases). V lost 2 bases, J lost 11 bases, and 14 bases lay in between. Germline CDR1 is SGHAT and CDR2 is FQDESV (reference sequence). CDR3 size: 13 residues. The CDR3 region has the DNA TGTGCCAGCAGCTTACCCGGGGACACCTTGCAGTATTTT. Translating gives CASSLPGDTLQYF. Full variable domain (missing parts from reference TRBV11-1 and TRBJ2-3): EAEVAQSPRYKITEKSQAVAFWCDPISGHATLYWYRQILGQGPELLVQFQDESVVDDSQLPKDRFSAERLKGVDSTLKIQPAELGDSAMYLCASSLPGDTLQYFGPGTRLTVL.

In this sample, this clone turned up once. The chain combines TRBV19 with TRBJ1-6; TRBD1 is a possible D gene (5 bases). Trimming took off 1 base at V and 11 bases at J, with 12 bases between the two ends. The CDR3 consists of 14 residues. CDR1 and CDR2 from the germline V gene are LNHDA and SQIVND (reference sequence). CDR3 sequence (DNA): TGTGCCAGTAGTATAGCCCCGGACAATCCACCCCTCCACTTT. Translated: CASSIAPDNPPLHF.

This rearrangement joins TRBV7-3 to TRBJ2-5; D is undetermined. Trimming took 3 bases from V and 0 from J, leaving 5 bases between them. The CDR3 totals 13 residues. CDR1 SGHTA and CDR2 FQGTGA come from the germline V gene. CDR3 amino acids: CASSLSYQETQYF. CDR3 DNA sequence: TGTGCCAGCAGCTTGTCCTACCAAGAGACCCAGTACTTC.

This clone has just one count. The V and J genes are TRBV5-1 and TRBJ1-1; a weak D match, TRBD1 (5 bases). Trimming pared 1 base from V and 1 base from J, leaving 8 bases between. Germline loops: CDR1 SGHRS, CDR2 YFSETQ. The CDR3 consists of 14 residues. In DNA form, the CDR3 reads TGCGCCAGCAGCTTGTCGACAGCGAACACTGAAGCTTTCTTT. Translation: CASSLSTANTEAFF.

The genes are TRBV18 and TRBJ2-1, with D possibly TRBD2 on 6 matching bases. V gave up 2 bases and J gave up 0 bases, with 8 bases separating them. Germline CDR1 reads KGHSH; CDR2 reads LQKENI. The CDR3 spans 15 residues. The CDR3 nucleotides read TGTGCCAGCTCACCAGGGAGGATCTCCTACAATGAGCAGTTCTTC. Its protein is CASSPGRISYNEQFF.

The chain recombines TRBV19 with TRBJ1-2, with D unresolved. Germline V gene data show CDR1 as LNHDA and CDR2 as SQIVND (reference sequence). Trimming stripped 7 bases from V and 5 bases from J, with 17 bases between. This CDR3 has 14 residues. In nucleotides, the CDR3 is TGTGCCAGTAAAAACCTGAGGGAGTTTTATGGCTACACCTTC. This codes for CASKNLREFYGYTF. Together with reference TRBV19 and TRBJ1-2, the CDR3 gives the full variable domain: DGGITQSPKYLFRKEGQNVTLSCEQNLNHDAMYWYRQDPGQGLRLIYYSQIVNDFQKGDIAEGYSVSREKKESFPLTVTSAQKNPTAFYLCASKNLREFYGYTFGSGTRLTVV.

The chain carries TRBV7-2 and TRBJ2-7, with D unclear. V was shortened by 5 bases and J by 2 bases, with 7 bases between the two germline ends. The CDR3 runs 12 residues. The germline V gene has CDR1 SGHTA and CDR2 FQGNSA. The CDR3 is CASSPTAYEQYF. The CDR3 bases are TGTGCCAGCAGCCCTACCGCCTACGAGCAGTACTTC.

Only one count was recorded for this clone. The chain links TRBV5-4 to TRBJ2-5; possibly TRBD2 for D (6 bases). CDR1 and CDR2 from the germline V gene are SGHNT and YYREEE (reference sequence). Trimming cost V 3 bases and J 5 bases, with 14 bases left between them. CDR3 length equals 14 residues. The CDR3: CASSSMEGLETQYF. The CDR3 DNA is TGTGCCAGCAGCTCCATGGAGGGCTTGGAGACCCAGTACTTC.

This clone was observed a single time. The chain joins TRBV6-2 or TRBV6-3 to TRBJ2-7, with D possibly being TRBD1 (5 bases). V was shortened by 2 bases and J by 2 bases, with 10 bases between the two germline ends. Germline values: CDR1 MNHEY, CDR2 SVGEGT. This CDR3 contains 14 residues. CDR3 DNA: TGTGCCAGCAGTTACCGGGTAGGGGCCTACGAGCAGTACTTC. It yields the protein CASSYRVGAYEQYF.

This chain connects TRBV2 to TRBJ2-3, with TRBD1 identical over 7 bases. The germline V gene encodes CDR1 SNHLY and CDR2 FYNNEI. Trimming took 6 bases from V and 2 from J; bases not matched to a gene: 5. The CDR3 length is 14 residues. The CDR3 DNA reads TGTGCCAGCAGCGAGGGGGCTACCACAGATACGCAGTATTTT. Protein product: CASSEGATTDTQYF. Drawing the rest from reference TRBV2 and TRBJ2-3, the complete variable domain is EPEVTQTPSHQVTQMGQEVILRCVPISNHLYFYWYRQILGQKVEFLVSFYNNEISEKSEIFDDQFSVERPDGSNFTLKIRSTKLEDSAMYFCASSEGATTDTQYFGPGTRLTVL.

The V gene is TRBV29-1, the J gene TRBJ2-7, with D possibly matching TRBD1 (5 bases). Germline values: CDR1 SQVTM, CDR2 ANQGSEA. The CDR3 spans 11 residues. V was trimmed by 0 bases and J by 6 bases, leaving 6 bases between them. The CDR3 nucleotides read TGCAGCGTTGAAGATAGGGGCGAGCAGTACTTC. Translated: CSVEDRGEQYF.

The genes are TRBV7-3 and TRBJ2-1; 12 bases are a match to TRBD2. Germline V gene lookup returns CDR1 SGHTA and CDR2 FQGTGA. V lost 5 bases and J lost 2; bases outside the gene matches: 7. The CDR3 sequence is 17 residues long. CDR3 region: CASSRTSGAQTYNEQFF. In DNA form, the CDR3 reads TGTGCCAGCAGCCGGACTAGCGGGGCCCAGACCTACAATGAGCAGTTCTTC.

CDR3 region: CASSSSTEVQETQYF. The CDR3, as DNA: TGTGCCAGCAGCTCCTCGACAGAAGTACAAGAGACCCAGTACTTC. The chain couples TRBV7-9 to TRBJ2-5; possibly TRBD1 for D (5 bases). The CDR3 spans 15 residues. The germline V gene encodes CDR1 SEHNR and CDR2 FQNEAQ (reference sequence). V shed 4 bases and J shed 2 bases, with 14 bases lying between them.

J is TRBJ2-7 and V is TRBV7-8; TRBD2 aligns across 10 bases. The length of the CDR3 is 18 residues. V was pared by 6 bases and J by 7 bases, with 21 bases of the junction left unmatched. The germline CDR1 and CDR2 sequences are SGHVS and FQNEAQ. The CDR3 protein is CASSLKGLADVKGREQYF. Written as DNA, the CDR3 is TGTGCCAGCAGTCTTAAAGGACTAGCGGATGTAAAGGGTCGGGAGCAGTACTTC. Drawing the rest from reference TRBV7-8 and TRBJ2-7, the complete variable domain is GAGVSQSPRYKVAKRGQDVALRCDPISGHVSLFWYQQALGQGPEFLTYFQNEAQLDKSGLPSDRFFAERPEGSVSTLKIQRTQQEDSAVYLCASSLKGLADVKGREQYFGPGTRLTVT.

This rearrangement joins TRBV18 to TRBJ1-3; no definite D call. Per the germline V gene, CDR1 is KGHSH and CDR2 is LQKENI. Trimming pared 5 bases from V and 4 bases from J, leaving 3 bases between. This CDR3 has 11 residues. CDR3 in DNA: TGTGCCAGCTCAGAGGGAAACACCATATATTTT. Protein product: CASSEGNTIYF.

This chain connects TRBV2 to TRBJ2-1; 14 nucleotides align to TRBD2. Germline V lookup: CDR1 SNHLY, CDR2 FYNNEI. Germline trimming cut 7 bases from V and 6 bases from J; bases unmatched to any gene: 2. This CDR3 spans 14 amino acids. The DNA of the CDR3 is TGTGCCAGCACGGGACTAGCGGGAGTCAATGAGCAGTTCTTC. Its translation: CASTGLAGVNEQFF.

The chain joins TRBV3-1 (or the pseudogene TRBV3-2) to TRBJ2-1, with 12 positions matching TRBD2. This CDR3 contains 22 residues. Germline V lookup: CDR1 LGHDT, CDR2 YNNKEL (reference sequence). V shed 1 base and J 0 bases; nucleotides not matched to a gene: 16. Here the CDR3 DNA reads TGTGCCAGCAGCCAAGCCAGATTACTAGCGGGAGGTGTTGTTACCTCCTACAATGAGCAGTTCTTC. It yields the protein CASSQARLLAGGVVTSYNEQFF.

The genes are TRBV19 and TRBJ1-2; 7 nucleotides agree with TRBD1. This CDR3 is built from 14 residues. The ends lost 6 bases at V and 4 bases at J; junction bases unmatched: 8. Germline values: CDR1 LNHDA, CDR2 SQIVND (reference sequence). The CDR3 reads CASRPIDRAYGYTF. CDR3 coding DNA: TGTGCCAGTAGACCTATTGACAGGGCCTATGGCTACACCTTC.

The CDR3 DNA reads as TGCGCCAGCAGCACACAGGGGGCGGAGACTGAAGCTTTCTTT. Encoded protein: CASSTQGAETEAFF. The gene calls are TRBV5-1 and TRBJ1-1, with 9 bases identical to TRBD1. The ends lost 4 bases at V and 5 bases at J; junction bases unmatched: 6. There are 14 residues in the CDR3. Germline V CDR1 and CDR2: SGHRS, YFSETQ.

The V gene is TRBV7-2, the J gene TRBJ2-5; D remains unclear. CDR1 and CDR2 from the germline V gene are SGHTA and FQGNSA. With 2 bases removed from V and 5 bases from J, the gap between germline ends came to 6 bases. The CDR3 extends over 12 amino acids. The CDR3 protein is CASSLNMETQYF. DNA of the CDR3: TGTGCCAGCAGCTTAAATATGGAGACCCAGTACTTC.

CDR3 sequence reads: CASRGGGGTDTQYF. In nucleotides, the CDR3 is TGTGCCAGTAGGGGCGGGGGTGGCACAGATACGCAGTATTTT. The J gene is TRBJ2-3, the V gene TRBV19, with 7 bases matching TRBD2. The junction had 4 bases not matched to a gene; V was cut back by 6 bases and J by 1 base. This CDR3 region has 14 residues. Germline V gene lookup returns CDR1 LNHDA and CDR2 SQIVND (reference sequence).

The chain links TRBV5-5 to TRBJ1-2; 11 nucleotides align to TRBD1. Germline V lookup: CDR1 SGHKS, CDR2 YYEKEE (reference sequence). The CDR3 runs to 15 residues. V dropped 1 base and J dropped 6; count of bases not matched to a gene: 5. The CDR3 loop is CASSLTGTGGDGYTF. The CDR3 DNA sequence: TGTGCCAGCAGCTTGACCGGGACAGGGGGTGATGGCTACACCTTC.

The chain joins TRBV19 to TRBJ2-2, with D perhaps TRBD1 (5 bases). From germline, CDR1 is LNHDA and CDR2 SQIVND (reference sequence). V was shortened by 8 bases and J by 5 bases, with 21 bases between the two germline ends. The CDR3 covers 16 residues. DNA of the CDR3: TGTGCCAGTCGTTGGCGTGTCTGGGGCCAAACCGGGGAGCTGTTTTTT. It translates to CASRWRVWGQTGELFF.

This clone was detected only once. The genes are TRBV18 and TRBJ2-1; a possible D gene is TRBD1 (6 bases). V was shortened by 4 bases and J by 9 bases, with 13 bases between the two germline ends. Germline CDR1 is KGHSH and CDR2 is LQKENI. The CDR3 is 13 residues long. The CDR3 DNA is TGTGCCAGCTCACTGACAGGTATTGGTGAGCAGTTCTTC. Its translation is CASSLTGIGEQFF.

This sequence joins TRBV12-3 or TRBV12-4 and TRBJ1-1, with D perhaps TRBD1 (5 bases). V was clipped by 10 bases and J by 7 bases, with 10 bases between them. This CDR3 region has 10 residues. The CDR3 DNA follows: TGTGCCACCCAGGGAGGTGAAGCTTTCTTT. Protein product: CATQGGEAFF.